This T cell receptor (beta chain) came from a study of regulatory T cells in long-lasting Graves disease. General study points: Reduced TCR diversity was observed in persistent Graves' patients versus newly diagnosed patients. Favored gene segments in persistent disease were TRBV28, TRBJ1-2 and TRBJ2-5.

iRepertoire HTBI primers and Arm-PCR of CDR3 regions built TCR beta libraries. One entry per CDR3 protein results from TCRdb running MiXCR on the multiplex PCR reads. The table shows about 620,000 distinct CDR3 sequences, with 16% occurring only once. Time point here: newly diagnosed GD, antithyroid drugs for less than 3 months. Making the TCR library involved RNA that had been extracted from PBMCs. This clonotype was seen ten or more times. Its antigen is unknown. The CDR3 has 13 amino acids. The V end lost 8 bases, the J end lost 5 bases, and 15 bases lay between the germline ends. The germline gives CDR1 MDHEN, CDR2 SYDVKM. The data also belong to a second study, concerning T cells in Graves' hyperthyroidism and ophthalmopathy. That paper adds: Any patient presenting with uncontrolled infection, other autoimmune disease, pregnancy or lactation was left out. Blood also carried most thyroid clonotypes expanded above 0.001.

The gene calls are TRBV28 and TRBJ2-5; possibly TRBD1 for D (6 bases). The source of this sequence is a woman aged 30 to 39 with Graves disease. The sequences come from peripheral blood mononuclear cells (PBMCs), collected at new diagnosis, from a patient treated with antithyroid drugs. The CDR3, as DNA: TGTGCCAGCGGCGCCTACAGGGAGGAGACCCAGTACTTC. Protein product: CASGAYREETQYF.